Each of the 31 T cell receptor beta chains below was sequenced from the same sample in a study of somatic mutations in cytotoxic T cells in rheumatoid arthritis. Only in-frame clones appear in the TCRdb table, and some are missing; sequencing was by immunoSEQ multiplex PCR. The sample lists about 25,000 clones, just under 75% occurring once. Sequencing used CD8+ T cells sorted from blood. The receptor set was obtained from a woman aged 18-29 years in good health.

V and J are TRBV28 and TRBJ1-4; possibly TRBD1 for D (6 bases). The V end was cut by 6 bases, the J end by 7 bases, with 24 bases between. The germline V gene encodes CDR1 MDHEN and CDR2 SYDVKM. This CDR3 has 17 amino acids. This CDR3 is CASRGPPGASRGEKLFF. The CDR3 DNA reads TGTGCCAGCAGGGGGCCGCCGGGGGCCTCCCGGGGTGAAAAACTGTTTTTT.

CDR3: CASSQDSWGGAAGELFF. CDR3 nucleotides: TGTGCCAGCAGCCAAGATTCTTGGGGGGGGGCGGCCGGGGAGCTGTTTTTT. The chain uses TRBV4-2 and TRBJ2-2, with D perhaps matching TRBD2 (7 bases). V lost 0 bases and J lost 6, with 17 bases in between. Germline loops: CDR1 LGHNA, CDR2 YNFKEQ. This CDR3 spans 17 amino acids.

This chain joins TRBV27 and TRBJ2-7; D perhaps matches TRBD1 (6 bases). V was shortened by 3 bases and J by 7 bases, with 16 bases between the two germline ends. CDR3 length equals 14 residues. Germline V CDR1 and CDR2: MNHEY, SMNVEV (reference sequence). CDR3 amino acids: CASSFGDIPLEQYF. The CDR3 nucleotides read TGTGCCAGCAGTTTCGGGGACATTCCCTTGGAGCAGTACTTC.

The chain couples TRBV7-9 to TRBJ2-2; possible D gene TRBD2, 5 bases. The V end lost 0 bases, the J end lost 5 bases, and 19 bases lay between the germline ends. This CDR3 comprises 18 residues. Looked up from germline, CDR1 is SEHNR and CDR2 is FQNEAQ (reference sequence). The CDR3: CASSLAPGSPGGTGELFF. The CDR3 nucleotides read TGTGCCAGCAGCTTAGCTCCTGGGAGTCCCGGTGGGACCGGGGAGCTGTTTTTT.

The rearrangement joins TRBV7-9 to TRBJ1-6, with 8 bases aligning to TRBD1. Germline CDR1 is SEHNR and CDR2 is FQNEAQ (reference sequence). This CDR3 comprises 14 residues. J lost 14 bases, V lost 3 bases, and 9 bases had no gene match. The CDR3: CASSFTTGAPSLHF. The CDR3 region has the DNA TGTGCCAGCAGCTTCACGACAGGGGCTCCATCCCTCCACTTT. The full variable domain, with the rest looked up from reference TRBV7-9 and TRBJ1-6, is DTGVSQNPRHKITKRGQNVTFRCDPISEHNRLYWYRQTLGQGPEFLTYFQNEAQLEKSRLLSDRFSAERPKGSFSTLEIQRTEQGDSAMYLCASSFTTGAPSLHFGNGTRLTVT.

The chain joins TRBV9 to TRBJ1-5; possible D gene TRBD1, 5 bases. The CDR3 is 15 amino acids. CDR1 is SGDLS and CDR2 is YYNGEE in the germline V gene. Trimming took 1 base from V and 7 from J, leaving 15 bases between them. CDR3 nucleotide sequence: TGTGCCAGCAGCGTATATGGACACCCGGGACAGCCCCAGCATTTT. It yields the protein CASSVYGHPGQPQHF.

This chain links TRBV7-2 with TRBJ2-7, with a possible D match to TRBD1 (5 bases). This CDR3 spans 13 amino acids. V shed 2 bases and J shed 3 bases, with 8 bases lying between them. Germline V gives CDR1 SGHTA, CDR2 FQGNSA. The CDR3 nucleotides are TGTGCCAGCAGCTTAACAGACAGCTACGAGCAGTACTTC. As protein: CASSLTDSYEQYF.

CDR3 protein: CASSFGGTSNTGELFF. The CDR3 nucleotides read TGTGCCAGCAGTTTCGGGGGGACTTCGAACACCGGGGAGCTGTTTTTT. J is TRBJ2-2 and V is TRBV28; 7 bases are a match to TRBD2. J lost 0 bases, V lost 3 bases, and 4 bases had no gene match. Per the germline V gene, CDR1 is MDHEN and CDR2 is SYDVKM. The CDR3 contains 16 residues. The variable domain in full, with the rest retrieved from reference TRBV28 and TRBJ2-2, is DVKVTQSSRYLVKRTGEKVFLECVQDMDHENMFWYRQDPGLGLRLIYFSYDVKMKEKGDIPEGYSVSREKKERFSLILESASTNQTSMYLCASSFGGTSNTGELFFGEGSRLTVL.

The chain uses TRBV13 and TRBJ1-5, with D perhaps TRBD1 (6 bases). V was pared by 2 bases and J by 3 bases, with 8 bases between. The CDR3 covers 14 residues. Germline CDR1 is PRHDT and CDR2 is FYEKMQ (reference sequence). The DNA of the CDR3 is TGTGCCAGCAGCTTACGACAGGACAATCAGCCCCAGCATTTT. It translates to CASSLRQDNQPQHF.

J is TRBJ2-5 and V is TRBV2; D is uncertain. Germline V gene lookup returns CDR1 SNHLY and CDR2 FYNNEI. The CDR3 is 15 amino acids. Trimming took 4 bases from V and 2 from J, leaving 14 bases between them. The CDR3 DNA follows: TGTGCCAGCAGTGGGTGGGGTACAGTTCAAGAGACCCAGTACTTC. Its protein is CASSGWGTVQETQYF.

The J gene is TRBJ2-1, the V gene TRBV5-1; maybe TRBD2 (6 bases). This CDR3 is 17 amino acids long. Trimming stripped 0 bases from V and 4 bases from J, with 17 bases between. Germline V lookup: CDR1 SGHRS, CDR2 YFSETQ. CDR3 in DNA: TGCGCCAGCAGCTTGGACGCATTGGCGGGGCGTTACAATGAGCAGTTCTTC. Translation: CASSLDALAGRYNEQFF.

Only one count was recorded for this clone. The CDR3: CASSRQDTEAFF. The CDR3 coding sequence is TGTGCCAGCAGCCGACAGGACACTGAAGCTTTCTTT. The chain combines TRBV5-6 with TRBJ1-1, with D perhaps matching TRBD1 (6 bases). Between the trimmed V and J ends, which lost 4 bases and 3 bases, there was a span of 7 bases. This CDR3 has 12 amino acids. CDR1 is SGHDT and CDR2 is YYEEEE in the germline V gene.

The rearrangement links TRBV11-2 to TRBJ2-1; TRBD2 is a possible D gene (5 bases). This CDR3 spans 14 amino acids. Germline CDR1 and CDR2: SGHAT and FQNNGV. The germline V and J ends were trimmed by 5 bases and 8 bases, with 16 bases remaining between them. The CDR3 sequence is CASSPPAVRDEQFF. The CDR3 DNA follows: TGTGCCAGCAGCCCACCCGCGGTGCGGGATGAGCAGTTCTTC.

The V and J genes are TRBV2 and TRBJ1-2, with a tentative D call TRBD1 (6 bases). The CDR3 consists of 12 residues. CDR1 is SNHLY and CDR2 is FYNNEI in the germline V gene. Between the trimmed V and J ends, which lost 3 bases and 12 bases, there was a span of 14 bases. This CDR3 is CASSEEQGRNTF. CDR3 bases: TGTGCCAGCAGTGAGGAGCAGGGGCGAAACACCTTC.

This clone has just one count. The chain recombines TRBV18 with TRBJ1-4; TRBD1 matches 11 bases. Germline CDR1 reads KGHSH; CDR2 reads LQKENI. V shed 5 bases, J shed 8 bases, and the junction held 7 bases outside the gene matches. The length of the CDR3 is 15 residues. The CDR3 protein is CASSIRDRGYEKLFF. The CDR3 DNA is TGTGCCAGCTCAATCCGGGACAGGGGGTACGAAAAACTGTTTTTT.

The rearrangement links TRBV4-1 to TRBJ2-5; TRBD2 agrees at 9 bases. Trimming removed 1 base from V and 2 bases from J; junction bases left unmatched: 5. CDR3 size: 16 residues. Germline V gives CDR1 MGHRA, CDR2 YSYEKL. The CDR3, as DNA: TGCGCCAGCAGCCAAGCGGGACTAGCTGCTCAAGAGACCCAGTACTTC. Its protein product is CASSQAGLAAQETQYF.

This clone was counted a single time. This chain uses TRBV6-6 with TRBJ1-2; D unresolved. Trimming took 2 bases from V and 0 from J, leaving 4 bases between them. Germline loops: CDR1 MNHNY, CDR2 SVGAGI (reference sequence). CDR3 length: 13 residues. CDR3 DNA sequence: TGTGCCAGCAGTTACGCCCCTAACTATGGCTACACCTTC. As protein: CASSYAPNYGYTF.

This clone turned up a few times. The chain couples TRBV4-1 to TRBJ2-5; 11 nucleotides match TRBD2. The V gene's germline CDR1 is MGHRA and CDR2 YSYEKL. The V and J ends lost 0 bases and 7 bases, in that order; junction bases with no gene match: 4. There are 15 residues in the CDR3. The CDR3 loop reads CASSQEGLAAGTQYF. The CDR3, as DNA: TGCGCCAGCAGCCAAGAGGGACTAGCGGCGGGGACCCAGTACTTC.

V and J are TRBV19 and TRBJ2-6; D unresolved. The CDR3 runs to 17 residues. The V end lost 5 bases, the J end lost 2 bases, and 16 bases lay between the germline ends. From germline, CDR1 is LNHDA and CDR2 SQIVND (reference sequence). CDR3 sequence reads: CASSPITMGTGANVLTF. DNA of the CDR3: TGTGCCAGTAGTCCTATAACCATGGGTACTGGGGCCAACGTCCTGACTTTC.

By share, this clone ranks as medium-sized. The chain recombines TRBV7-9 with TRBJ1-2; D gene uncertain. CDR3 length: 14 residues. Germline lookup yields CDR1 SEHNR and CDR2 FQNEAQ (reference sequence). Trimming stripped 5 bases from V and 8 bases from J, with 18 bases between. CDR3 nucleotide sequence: TGTGCCAGCAGCCCCCCGACGGCCCCAGAAGGCTACACCTTC. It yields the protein CASSPPTAPEGYTF.

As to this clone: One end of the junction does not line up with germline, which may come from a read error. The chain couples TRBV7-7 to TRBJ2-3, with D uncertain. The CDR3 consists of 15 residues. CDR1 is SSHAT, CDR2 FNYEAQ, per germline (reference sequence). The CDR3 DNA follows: TGTGCTAGCAGTCCAAACTACGGAAGCACAGATACGCAGTATTTT. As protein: CASSPNYGSTDTQYF.

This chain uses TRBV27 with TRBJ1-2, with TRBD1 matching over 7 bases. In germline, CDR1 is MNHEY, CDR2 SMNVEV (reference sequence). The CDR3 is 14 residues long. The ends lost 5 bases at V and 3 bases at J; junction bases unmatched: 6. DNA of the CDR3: TGTGCCAGCAGTCCGCAACAGGGGTACTATGGCTACACCTTC. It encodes CASSPQQGYYGYTF.

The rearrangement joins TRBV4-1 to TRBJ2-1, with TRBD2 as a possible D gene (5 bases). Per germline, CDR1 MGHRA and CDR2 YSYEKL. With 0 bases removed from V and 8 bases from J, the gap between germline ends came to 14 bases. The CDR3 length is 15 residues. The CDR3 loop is CASSQERTLQHEQFF. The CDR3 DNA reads TGCGCCAGCAGCCAAGAGAGGACTTTGCAACATGAGCAGTTCTTC.

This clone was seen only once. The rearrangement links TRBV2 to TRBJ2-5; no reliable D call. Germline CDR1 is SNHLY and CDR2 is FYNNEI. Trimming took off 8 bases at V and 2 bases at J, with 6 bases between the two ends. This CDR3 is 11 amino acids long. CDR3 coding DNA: TGTGCCAGCGACGAACAAGAGACCCAGTACTTC. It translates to CASDEQETQYF.

The CDR3 here is CAWSVGTLSSYNEQFF. CDR3 in DNA: TGTGCCTGGAGTGTCGGGACCCTGAGCTCCTACAATGAGCAGTTCTTC. The J gene is TRBJ2-1, the V gene TRBV30, with D perhaps given as TRBD1 or TRBD2 (5 bases each). The germline V gene encodes CDR1 GTSNPN and CDR2 SVGIG (reference sequence). Trimming stripped 0 bases from V and 0 bases from J, with 12 bases between. This CDR3 region has 16 residues.

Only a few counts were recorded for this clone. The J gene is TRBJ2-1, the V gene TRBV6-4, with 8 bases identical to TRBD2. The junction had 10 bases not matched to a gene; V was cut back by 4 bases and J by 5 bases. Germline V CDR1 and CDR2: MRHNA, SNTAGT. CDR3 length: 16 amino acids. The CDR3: CASSATGTSGNNEQFF. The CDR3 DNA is TGTGCCAGCAGTGCCACCGGGACTAGTGGTAACAATGAGCAGTTCTTC.

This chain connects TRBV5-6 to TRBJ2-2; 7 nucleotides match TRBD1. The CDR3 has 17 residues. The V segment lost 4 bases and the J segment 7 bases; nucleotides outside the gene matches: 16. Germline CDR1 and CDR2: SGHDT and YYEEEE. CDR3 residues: CASSPGLGQEYIGELFF. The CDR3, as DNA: TGTGCCAGCAGCCCCGGTCTAGGACAGGAGTATATCGGGGAGCTGTTTTTT.

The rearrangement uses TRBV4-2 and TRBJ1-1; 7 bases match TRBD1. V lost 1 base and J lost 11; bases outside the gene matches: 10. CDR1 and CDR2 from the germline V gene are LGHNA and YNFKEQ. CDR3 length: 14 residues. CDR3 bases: TGTGCCAGCAGCCAAGGACAGGGTACCCCGGTGGCTTTCTTT. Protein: CASSQGQGTPVAFF.

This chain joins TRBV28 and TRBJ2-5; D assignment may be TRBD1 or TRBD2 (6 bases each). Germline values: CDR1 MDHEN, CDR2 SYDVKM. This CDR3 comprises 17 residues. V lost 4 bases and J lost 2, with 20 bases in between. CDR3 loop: CASSSTSAPGAQETQYF. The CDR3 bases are TGTGCCAGCAGTTCCACATCAGCCCCGGGGGCACAAGAGACCCAGTACTTC.

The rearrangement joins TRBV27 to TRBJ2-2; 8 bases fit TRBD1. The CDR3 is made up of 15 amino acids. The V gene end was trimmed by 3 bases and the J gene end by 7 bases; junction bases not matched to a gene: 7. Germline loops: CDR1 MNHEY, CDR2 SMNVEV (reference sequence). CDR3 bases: TGTGCCAGCAGTTTTCGACAGGGGCTAAGCGGGGAGCTGTTTTTT. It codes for CASSFRQGLSGELFF.

The CDR3: CASRPFMGYGYTF. CDR3 coding DNA: TGTGCCAGCAGGCCGTTCATGGGGTATGGCTACACCTTC. The chain employs TRBV2 and TRBJ1-2; no clear D gene. Germline V gives CDR1 SNHLY, CDR2 FYNNEI. The CDR3 covers 13 residues. The V end was cut by 6 bases, the J end by 5 bases, with 13 bases between.